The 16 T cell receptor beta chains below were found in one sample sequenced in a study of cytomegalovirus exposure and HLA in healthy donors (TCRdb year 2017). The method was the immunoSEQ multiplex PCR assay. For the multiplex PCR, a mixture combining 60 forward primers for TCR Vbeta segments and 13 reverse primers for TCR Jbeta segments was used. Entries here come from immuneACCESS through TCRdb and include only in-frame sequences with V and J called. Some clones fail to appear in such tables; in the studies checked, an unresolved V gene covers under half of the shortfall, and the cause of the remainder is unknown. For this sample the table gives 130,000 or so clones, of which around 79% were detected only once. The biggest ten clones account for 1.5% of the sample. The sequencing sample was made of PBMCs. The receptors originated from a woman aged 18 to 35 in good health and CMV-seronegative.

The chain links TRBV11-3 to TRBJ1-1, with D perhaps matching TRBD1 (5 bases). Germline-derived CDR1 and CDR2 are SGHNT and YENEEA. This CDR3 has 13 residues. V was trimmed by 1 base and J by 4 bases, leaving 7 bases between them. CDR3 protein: CASSLVRGTEAFF. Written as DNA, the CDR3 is TGTGCCAGCAGCTTAGTAAGGGGCACTGAAGCTTTCTTT.

The CDR3 DNA reads TGCGCCAGCAGACGACAGGGGTCGGTCGAGCAGTACTTC. Translated: CASRRQGSVEQYF. J is TRBJ2-5 and V is TRBV10-1, with 8 bases lining up with TRBD1. The J call is in doubt because the DNA end fits TRBJ2-7 better. The CDR3 loop spans 13 amino acids. The germline V gene has CDR1 WNHNN and CDR2 SYGVQD (reference sequence).

Written as DNA, the CDR3 is TGCAGTGCCCCCCACAGTAACACCATATATTTT. Encoded protein: CSAPHSNTIYF. This chain links TRBV20-1 with TRBJ1-3; D is unclear. Germline CDR1 reads DFQATT; CDR2 reads SNEGSKA (reference sequence). V shed 6 bases and J shed 7 bases, with 10 bases lying between them. This CDR3 has 11 residues.

CDR3 loop: CASSEVRRSSTDTQYF. The DNA for the CDR3 is TGTGCCAGCAGCGAGGTGAGGAGGTCTAGCACAGATACGCAGTATTTT. The chain combines TRBV7-9 with TRBJ2-3, with D possibly matching TRBD2 (5 bases). Germline V CDR1 and CDR2: SEHNR, FQNEAQ (reference sequence). Trimming left V 5 bases short and J 0 bases short, with 15 bases between. This CDR3 contains 16 residues. Full variable domain (outside the CDR3, taken from reference TRBV7-9 and TRBJ2-3): DTGVSQNPRHKITKRGQNVTFRCDPISEHNRLYWYRQTLGQGPEFLTYFQNEAQLEKSRLLSDRFSAERPKGSFSTLEIQRTEQGDSAMYLCASSEVRRSSTDTQYFGPGTRLTVL.

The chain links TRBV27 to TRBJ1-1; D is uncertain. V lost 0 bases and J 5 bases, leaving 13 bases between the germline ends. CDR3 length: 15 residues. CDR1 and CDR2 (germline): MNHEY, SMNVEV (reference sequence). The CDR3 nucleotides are TGTGCCAGCAGTTTATCGCAGTTAAGAGGGACTGAAGCTTTCTTT. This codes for CASSLSQLRGTEAFF.

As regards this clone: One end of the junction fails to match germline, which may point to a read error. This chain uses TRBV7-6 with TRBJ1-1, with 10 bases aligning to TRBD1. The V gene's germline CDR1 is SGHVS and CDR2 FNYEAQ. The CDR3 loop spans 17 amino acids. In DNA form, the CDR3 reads TGTGCCAGCAGCTTATATCTTCCGGGACAGGGGAACGCTGAAGCTTTCTTT. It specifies CASSLYLPGQGNAEAFF. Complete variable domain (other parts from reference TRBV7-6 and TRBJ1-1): GAGVSQSPRYKVTKRGQDVALRCDPISGHVSLYWYRQALGQGPEFLTYFNYEAQQDKSGLPNDRFSAERPEGSISTLTIQRTEQRDSAMYRCASSLYLPGQGNAEAFFGQGTRLTVV.

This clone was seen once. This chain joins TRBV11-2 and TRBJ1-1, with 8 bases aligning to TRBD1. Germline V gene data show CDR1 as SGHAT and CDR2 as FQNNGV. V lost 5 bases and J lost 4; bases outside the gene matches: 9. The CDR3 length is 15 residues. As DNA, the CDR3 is TGTGCCAGCAGCCTTCGACAGGGGTGGAGCACTGAAGCTTTCTTT. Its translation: CASSLRQGWSTEAFF.

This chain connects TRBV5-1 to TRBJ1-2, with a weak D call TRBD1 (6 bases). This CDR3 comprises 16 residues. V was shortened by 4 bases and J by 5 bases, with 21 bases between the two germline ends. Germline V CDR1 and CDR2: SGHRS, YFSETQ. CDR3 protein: CASSRGQKPVPYGYTF. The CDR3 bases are TGCGCCAGCAGCCGAGGACAGAAGCCCGTACCTTATGGCTACACCTTC.

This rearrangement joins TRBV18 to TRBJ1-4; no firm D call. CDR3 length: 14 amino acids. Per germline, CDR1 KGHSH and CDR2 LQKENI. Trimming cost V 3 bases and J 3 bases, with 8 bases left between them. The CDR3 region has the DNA TGTGCCAGCTCACCGGGAGCGGCTAATGAAAAACTGTTTTTT. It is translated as CASSPGAANEKLFF.

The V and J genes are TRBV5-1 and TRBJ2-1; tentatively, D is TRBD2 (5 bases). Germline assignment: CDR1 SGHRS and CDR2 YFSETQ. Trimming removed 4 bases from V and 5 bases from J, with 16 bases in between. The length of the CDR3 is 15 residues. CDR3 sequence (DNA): TGCGCCAGCAGCGAGGGTCCCCTCGTTAACAATGAGCAGTTCTTC. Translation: CASSEGPLVNNEQFF.

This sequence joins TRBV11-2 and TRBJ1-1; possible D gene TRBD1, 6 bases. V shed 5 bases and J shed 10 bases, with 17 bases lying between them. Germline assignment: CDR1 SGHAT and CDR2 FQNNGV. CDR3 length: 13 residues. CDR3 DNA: TGTGCCAGCAGCGGGGATAGGGGGTTTCGAGCTTTCTTT. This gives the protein CASSGDRGFRAFF. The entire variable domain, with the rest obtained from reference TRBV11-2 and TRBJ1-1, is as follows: EAGVAQSPRYKIIEKRQSVAFWCNPISGHATLYWYQQILGQGPKLLIQFQNNGVVDDSQLPKDRFSAERLKGVDSTLKIQPAKLEDSAVYLCASSGDRGFRAFFGQGTRLTVV.

CDR3 protein: CASSLAYRGRKLFF. Written as DNA, the CDR3 is TGTGCCAGCAGCTTAGCGTACAGGGGGAGAAAACTGTTTTTT. V gene TRBV7-7 combines with J gene TRBJ1-4; the match to TRBD1 covers 8 bases. Trimming cost V 0 bases and J 10 bases; bases outside gene matches: 4. The CDR3 contains 14 residues. From germline, CDR1 is SSHAT and CDR2 FNYEAQ (reference sequence). Filled out from reference TRBV7-7 and TRBJ1-4, the complete variable domain reads GAGVSQSPRYKVTKRGQDVTLRCDPISSHATLYWYQQALGQGPEFLTYFNYEAQPDKSGLPSDRFSAERPEGSISTLTIQRTEQRDSAMYRCASSLAYRGRKLFFGSGTQLSVL.

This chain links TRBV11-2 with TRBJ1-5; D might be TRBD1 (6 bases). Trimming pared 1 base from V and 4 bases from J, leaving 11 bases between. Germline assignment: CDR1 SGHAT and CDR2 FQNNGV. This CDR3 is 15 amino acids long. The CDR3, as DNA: TGTGCCAGCAGCTTAGGGGACACCCCTAATCAGCCCCAGCATTTT. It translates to CASSLGDTPNQPQHF.

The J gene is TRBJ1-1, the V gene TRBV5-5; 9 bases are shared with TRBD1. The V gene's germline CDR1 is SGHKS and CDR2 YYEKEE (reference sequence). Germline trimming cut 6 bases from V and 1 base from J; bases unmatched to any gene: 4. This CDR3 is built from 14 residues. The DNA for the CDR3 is TGTGCCAGCACCGAACAGGGGGCGAACACTGAAGCTTTCTTT. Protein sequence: CASTEQGANTEAFF. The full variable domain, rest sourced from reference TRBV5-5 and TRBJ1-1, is DAGVTQSPTHLIKTRGQQVTLRCSPISGHKSVSWYQQVLGQGPQFIFQYYEKEERGRGNFPDRFSARQFPNYSSELNVNALLLGDSALYLCASTEQGANTEAFFGQGTRLTVV.

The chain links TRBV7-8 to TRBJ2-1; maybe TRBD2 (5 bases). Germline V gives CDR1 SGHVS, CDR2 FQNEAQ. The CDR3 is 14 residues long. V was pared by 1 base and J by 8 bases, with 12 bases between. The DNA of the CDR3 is TGTGCCAGCAGCTTAGGGTCCCCCGGGGATGAGCAGTTCTTC. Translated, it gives CASSLGSPGDEQFF.

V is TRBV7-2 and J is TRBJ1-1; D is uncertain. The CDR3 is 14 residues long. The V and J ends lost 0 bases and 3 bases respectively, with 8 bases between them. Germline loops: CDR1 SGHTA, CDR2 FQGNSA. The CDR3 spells CASSLAGLYTEAFF. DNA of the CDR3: TGTGCCAGCAGCTTAGCAGGACTCTACACTGAAGCTTTCTTT.